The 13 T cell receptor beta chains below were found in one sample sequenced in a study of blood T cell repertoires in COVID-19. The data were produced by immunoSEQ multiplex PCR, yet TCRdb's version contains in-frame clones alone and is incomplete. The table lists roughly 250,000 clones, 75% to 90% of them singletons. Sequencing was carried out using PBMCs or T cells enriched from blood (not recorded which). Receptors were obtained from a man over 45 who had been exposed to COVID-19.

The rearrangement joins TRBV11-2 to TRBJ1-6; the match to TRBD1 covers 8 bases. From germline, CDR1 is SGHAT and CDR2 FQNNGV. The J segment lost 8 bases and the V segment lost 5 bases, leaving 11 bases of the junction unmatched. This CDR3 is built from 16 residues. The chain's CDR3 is CASSPTRQGLHSPLHF. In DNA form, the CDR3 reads TGTGCCAGCAGCCCGACGCGACAGGGGTTGCATTCACCCCTCCACTTT.

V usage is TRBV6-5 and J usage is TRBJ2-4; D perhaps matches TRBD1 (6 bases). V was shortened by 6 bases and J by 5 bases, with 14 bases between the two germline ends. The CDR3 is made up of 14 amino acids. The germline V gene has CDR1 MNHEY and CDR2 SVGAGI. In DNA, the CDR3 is TGTGCCAGCAGCCGGGACACTGGCCAAAACATTCAGTACTTC. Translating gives CASSRDTGQNIQYF.

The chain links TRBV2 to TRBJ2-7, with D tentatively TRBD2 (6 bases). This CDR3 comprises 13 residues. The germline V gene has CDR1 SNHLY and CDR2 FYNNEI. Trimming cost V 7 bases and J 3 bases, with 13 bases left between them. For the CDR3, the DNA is TGTGCCAGCAAACTCTCGGAGGGCTACGAGCAGTACTTC. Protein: CASKLSEGYEQYF.

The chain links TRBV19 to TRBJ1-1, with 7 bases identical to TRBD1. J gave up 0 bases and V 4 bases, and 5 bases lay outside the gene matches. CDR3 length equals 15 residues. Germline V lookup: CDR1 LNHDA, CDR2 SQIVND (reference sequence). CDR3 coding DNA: TGTGCCAGTAGTAGGATACAGGGGTTGAACACTGAAGCTTTCTTT. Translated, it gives CASSRIQGLNTEAFF.

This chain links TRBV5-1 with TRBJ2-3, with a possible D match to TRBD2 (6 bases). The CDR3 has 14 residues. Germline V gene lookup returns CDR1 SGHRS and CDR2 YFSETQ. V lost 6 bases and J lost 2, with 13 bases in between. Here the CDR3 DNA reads TGCGCCAGCATTCCGGGAGATCCCACAGATACGCAGTATTTT. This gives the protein CASIPGDPTDTQYF.

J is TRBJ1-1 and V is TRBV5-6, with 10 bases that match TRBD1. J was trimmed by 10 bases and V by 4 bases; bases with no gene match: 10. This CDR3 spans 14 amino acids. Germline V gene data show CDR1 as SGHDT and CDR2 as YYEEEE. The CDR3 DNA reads TGTGCCAGCAGCATCCCGGGGACAGGGGTAACAGCTTTCTTT. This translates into CASSIPGTGVTAFF.

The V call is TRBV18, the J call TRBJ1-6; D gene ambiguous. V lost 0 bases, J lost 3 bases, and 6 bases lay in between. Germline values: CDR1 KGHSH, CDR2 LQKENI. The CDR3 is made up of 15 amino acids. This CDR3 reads CASSPPGGYNSPLHF. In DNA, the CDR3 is TGTGCCAGCTCACCACCGGGAGGCTATAATTCACCCCTCCACTTT.

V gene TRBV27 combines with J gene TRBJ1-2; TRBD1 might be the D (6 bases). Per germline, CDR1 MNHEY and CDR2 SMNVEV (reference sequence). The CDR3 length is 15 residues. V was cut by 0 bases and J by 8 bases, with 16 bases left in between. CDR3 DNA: TGTGCCAGCAGTTTATCGAGGGGCGGGGGCTGGGGCTACACCTTC. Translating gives CASSLSRGGGWGYTF.

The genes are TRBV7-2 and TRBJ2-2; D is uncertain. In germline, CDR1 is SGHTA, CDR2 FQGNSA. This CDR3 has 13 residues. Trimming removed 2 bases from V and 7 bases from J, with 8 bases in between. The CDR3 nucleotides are TGTGCCAGCAGCTTATGGCAGGACGGGGAGCTGTTTTTT. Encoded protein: CASSLWQDGELFF.

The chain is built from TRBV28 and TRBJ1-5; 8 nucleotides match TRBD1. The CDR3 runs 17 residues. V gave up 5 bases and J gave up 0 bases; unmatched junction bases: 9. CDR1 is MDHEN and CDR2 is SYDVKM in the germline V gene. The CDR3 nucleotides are TGTGCCAGCAGTACACAGGGGGACTCCTATAGCAATCAGCCCCAGCATTTT. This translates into CASSTQGDSYSNQPQHF.

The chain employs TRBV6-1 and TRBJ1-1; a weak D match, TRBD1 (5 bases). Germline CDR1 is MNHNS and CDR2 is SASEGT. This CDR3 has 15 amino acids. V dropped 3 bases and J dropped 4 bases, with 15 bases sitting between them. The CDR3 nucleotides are TGTGCCAGCAGTGAGATACGTGGACAAGGCACTGAAGCTTTCTTT. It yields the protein CASSEIRGQGTEAFF.

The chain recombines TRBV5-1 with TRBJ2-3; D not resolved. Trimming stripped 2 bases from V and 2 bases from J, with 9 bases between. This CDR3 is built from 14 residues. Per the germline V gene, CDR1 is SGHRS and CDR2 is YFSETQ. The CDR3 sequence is CASSFGQVTDTQYF. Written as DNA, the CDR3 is TGCGCCAGCAGCTTTGGTCAGGTCACAGATACGCAGTATTTT.

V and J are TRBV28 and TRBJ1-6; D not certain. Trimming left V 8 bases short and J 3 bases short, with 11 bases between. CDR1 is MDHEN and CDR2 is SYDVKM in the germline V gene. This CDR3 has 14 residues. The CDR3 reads CASDSRGYNSPLHF. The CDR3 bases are TGTGCCAGCGATAGCCGTGGCTATAATTCACCCCTCCACTTT.